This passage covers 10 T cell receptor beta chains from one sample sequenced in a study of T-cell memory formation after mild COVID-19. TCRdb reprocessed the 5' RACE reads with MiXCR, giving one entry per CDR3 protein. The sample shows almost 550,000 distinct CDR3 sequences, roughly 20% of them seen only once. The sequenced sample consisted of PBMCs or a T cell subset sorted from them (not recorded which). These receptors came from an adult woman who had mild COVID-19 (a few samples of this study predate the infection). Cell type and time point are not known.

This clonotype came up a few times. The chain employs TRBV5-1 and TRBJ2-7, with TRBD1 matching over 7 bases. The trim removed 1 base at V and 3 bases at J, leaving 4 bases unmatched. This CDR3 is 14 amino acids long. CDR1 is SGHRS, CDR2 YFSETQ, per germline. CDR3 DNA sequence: TGCGCCAGCAGCTTGAGGGGACAGAACTACGAGCAGTACTTC. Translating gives CASSLRGQNYEQYF.

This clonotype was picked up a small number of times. This chain's CDR3 is CASSAGRRGIRNEQFF. As DNA, the CDR3 is TGTGCCAGCAGTGCGGGTCGCAGGGGAATCCGCAATGAGCAGTTCTTC. This chain connects TRBV3-2 to TRBJ2-1; the table names TRBD1, a call not compared with the DNA. TRBV3-2 is designated a pseudogene. This CDR3 contains 16 residues.

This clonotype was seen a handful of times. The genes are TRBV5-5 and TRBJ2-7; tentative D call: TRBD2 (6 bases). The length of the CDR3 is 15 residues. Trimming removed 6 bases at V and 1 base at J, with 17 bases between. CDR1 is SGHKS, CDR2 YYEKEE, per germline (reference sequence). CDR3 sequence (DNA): TGTGCCAGCACCTTCGGGACTCCCGGGTCCTACGAGCAGTACTTC. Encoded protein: CASTFGTPGSYEQYF.

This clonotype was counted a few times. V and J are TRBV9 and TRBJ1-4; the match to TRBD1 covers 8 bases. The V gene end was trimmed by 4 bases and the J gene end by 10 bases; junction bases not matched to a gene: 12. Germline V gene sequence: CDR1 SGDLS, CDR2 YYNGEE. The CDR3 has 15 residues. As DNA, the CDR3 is TGTGCCAGCAGCCTGAAGACAGGGGAGTCGGGAAAACTGTTTTTT. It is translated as CASSLKTGESGKLFF.

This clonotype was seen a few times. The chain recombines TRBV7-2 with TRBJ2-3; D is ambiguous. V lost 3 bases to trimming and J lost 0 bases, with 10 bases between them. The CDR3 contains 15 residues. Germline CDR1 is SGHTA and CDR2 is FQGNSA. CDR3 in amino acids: CASSFQARSTDTQYF. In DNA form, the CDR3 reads TGTGCCAGCAGCTTTCAGGCCAGGAGCACAGATACGCAGTATTTT.

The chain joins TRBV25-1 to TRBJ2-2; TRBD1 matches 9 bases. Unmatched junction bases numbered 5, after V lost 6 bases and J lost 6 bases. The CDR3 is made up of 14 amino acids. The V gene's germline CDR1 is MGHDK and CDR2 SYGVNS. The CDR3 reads CASRGQGGAGELFF. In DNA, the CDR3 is TGTGCCAGCAGGGGACAGGGCGGGGCCGGGGAGCTGTTTTTT.

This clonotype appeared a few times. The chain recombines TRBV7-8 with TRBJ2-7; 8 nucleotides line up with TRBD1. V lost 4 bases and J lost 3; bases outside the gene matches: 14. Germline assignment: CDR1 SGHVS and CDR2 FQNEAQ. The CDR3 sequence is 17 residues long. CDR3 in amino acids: CASSSDYSGTGLYEQYF. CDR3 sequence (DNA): TGTGCCAGCAGCTCTGACTACTCCGGGACAGGACTCTACGAGCAGTACTTC.

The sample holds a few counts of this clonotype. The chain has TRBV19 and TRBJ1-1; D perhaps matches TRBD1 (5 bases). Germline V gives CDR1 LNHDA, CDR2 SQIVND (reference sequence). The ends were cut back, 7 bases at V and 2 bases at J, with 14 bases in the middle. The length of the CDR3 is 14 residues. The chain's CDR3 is CASTGTILNTEAFF. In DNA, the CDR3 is TGTGCCAGTACGGGGACCATCCTCAACACTGAAGCTTTCTTT.

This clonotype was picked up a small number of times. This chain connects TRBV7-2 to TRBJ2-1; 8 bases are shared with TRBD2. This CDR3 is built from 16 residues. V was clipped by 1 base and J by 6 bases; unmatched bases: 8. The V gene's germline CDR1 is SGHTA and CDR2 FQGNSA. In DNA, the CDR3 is TGTGCCAGCAGCTTAGATTTGGGACTAGAAGCCAATGAGCAGTTCTTC. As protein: CASSLDLGLEANEQFF.

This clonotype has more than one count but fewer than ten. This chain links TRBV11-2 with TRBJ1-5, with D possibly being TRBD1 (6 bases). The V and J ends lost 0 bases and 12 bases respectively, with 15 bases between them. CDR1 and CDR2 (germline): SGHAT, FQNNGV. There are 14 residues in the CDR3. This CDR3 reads CASSLEDGRGLQHF. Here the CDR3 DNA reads TGTGCCAGCAGCTTAGAGGACGGTCGGGGGCTCCAGCATTTT.